The entry below gives a single T cell receptor (beta chain) sequence along with its context. The antigen this receptor binds is unknown. It has no much larger one-base neighbor in the sample; base qualities were not kept. These data belong to a study of blood T cell repertoires in COVID-19 (dated by TCRdb to 2020 to 2022). About the investigation overall: Samples from collaborators originated in the United States, Italy and Spain and spanned both the acute and convalescent phases of COVID-19. The material from the prospective study consisted of cDNA or gDNA derived from T cells, B-cell-depleted T cells, or PBMCs. Subjects who had been exposed to COVID-19, were actively infected with it, or had recovered from it provided the deeply sampled blood TCRbeta repertoires that made up the dataset. The repertoires were released in a freely available public database intended as a resource for research on the immune response to SARS-CoV-2. Samples were obtained from the ongoing ImmuneRACE study (first 160 participants) and from some 1,300 subjects provided by 6 global collaborators. A de-identified subject ID, COVID-19 status, age in years and sex were almost always included in the sample metadata. Where HLA class I and class II types were available, the types were taken from metadata supplied by the sample provider, not from assay-based typing. Beyond this particular receptor, the publication reports: Clinical and demographic metadata were provided uncurated, with the amount varying by source and participant.

One collaborating source in Seattle enrolled patients during active infection and followed them longitudinally through the course of disease. Each collaborating institution followed its own protocols to collect whole blood in K2EDTA tubes. Collaborator samples were shipped for TCRbeta analysis as frozen whole blood, isolated PBMCs, or DNA extracted from either sample type. TCRbeta CDR3 regions were amplified from genomic DNA by means of the immunoSEQ Assay, a bias-controlled multiplex PCR. The authors' pipeline ran thus. The number of nucleated cells in each sample was estimated by amplification of reference gene primers within the assay. To quantify the absolute abundance of each unique TCRbeta CDR3 rearrangement, sequence reads were collapsed and filtered. For each sample, productive Simpson clonality was calculated as the square root of Simpson's diversity index over productive rearrangements. Not all clones reach the TCRdb copy of this immuneACCESS table, which keeps in-frame sequences only. Checked studies attribute under half of the gap to unresolved V genes and leave the rest unexplained. That table gives V, J and clone size, and the DNA gave D and trimming. In this sample the table shows 250,000 to 300,000 clones, about nine tenths of which occur a single time. The ten largest clones add up to less than 15% of the sample.

The germline V gene encodes CDR1 LNHDA and CDR2 SQIVND (reference sequence). Measured from the cysteine to the phenylalanine, the CDR3 is 15 residues long. Just CDR3 DNA is preserved here, 45 bases in frame from base 1. V was cut back by 7 bases and J by 5 bases, leaving a gap of 20 bases between them. The source material was peripheral blood. Recombination connected TRBV19 to TRBJ1-1; a weak D assignment points to TRBD1 (6 bases agree). This clonotype was obtained from a woman aged 30 to 39 with COVID-19, enrolled during active disease. The CDR3: CASITYRQAGTEAFF. Here is the DNA: TGTGCCAGTATAACCTACCGACAGGCCGGTACTGAAGCTTTCTTT.